This T cell receptor (beta chain) derives from a study of cytomegalovirus exposure and HLA in healthy donors. In the study overall: Among the approximately 410 genotyped donors, approximately 82% were placed in the Caucasian-associated ancestry cluster.

PCR used 60 Vbeta primers and 13 Jbeta primers. Per the study methods: It was a later analysis that counted 83 million or so unique TCR beta chains, of which around 11 million were shared. Assay: immunoSEQ multiplex PCR; the TCRdb copy retains only in-frame clones and omits some. For V, J and clone size, that table is used; D and trimming come from the DNA. The sample includes approximately 170,000 clones, 80% of them seen just once. Findings and caveats of the study: Highly shared sequence variants in one cluster were likely a sequencing artifact. Earlier findings revealed that most TCR beta V segments proved productive either about 90% or about 30% of the time.

Germline-derived CDR1 and CDR2 are LGHNA and YNFKEQ. This CDR3 region has 14 residues. Trimming took 7 bases from V and 3 from J, leaving 13 bases between them. This clone was seen only once. Its cognate antigen is unknown. V and J are TRBV4-2 and TRBJ2-1, with D possibly matching TRBD1 (5 bases). This receptor was obtained from a woman between 50 and 59 years old in good health and CMV-seropositive. Sequenced input: PBMCs. The CDR3 protein is CASKGTGDYNEQFF. CDR3 nucleotide sequence: TGTGCCAGCAAAGGAACAGGTGACTACAATGAGCAGTTCTTC.